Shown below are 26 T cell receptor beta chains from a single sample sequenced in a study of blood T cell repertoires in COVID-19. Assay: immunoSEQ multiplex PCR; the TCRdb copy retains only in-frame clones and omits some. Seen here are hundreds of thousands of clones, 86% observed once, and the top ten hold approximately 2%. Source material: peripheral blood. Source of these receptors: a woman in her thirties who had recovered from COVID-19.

CDR3 bases: TGTGCCAGCAGCTTTTCGGGGGGCGGCACTGAAGCTTTCTTT. Translating gives CASSFSGGGTEAFF. The V call is TRBV7-8, the J call TRBJ1-1; tentative D call: TRBD1 (6 bases). The CDR3 is 14 amino acids. Per germline, CDR1 SGHVS and CDR2 FQNEAQ. The V and J ends lost 3 bases and 4 bases respectively, with 12 bases between them.

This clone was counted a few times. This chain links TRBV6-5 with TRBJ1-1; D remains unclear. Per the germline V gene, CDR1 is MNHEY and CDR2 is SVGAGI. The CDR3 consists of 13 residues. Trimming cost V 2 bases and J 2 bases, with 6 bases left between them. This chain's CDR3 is CASSYVFNTEAFF. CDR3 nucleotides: TGTGCCAGCAGTTACGTCTTCAACACTGAAGCTTTCTTT.

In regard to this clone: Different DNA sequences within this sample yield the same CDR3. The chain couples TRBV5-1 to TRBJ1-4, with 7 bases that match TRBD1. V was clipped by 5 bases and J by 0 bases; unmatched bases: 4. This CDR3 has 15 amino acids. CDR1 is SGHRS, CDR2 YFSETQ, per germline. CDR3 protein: CASSPGTATNEKLFF. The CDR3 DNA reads TGCGCCAGCAGTCCCGGGACAGCAACTAATGAAAAACTGTTTTTT.

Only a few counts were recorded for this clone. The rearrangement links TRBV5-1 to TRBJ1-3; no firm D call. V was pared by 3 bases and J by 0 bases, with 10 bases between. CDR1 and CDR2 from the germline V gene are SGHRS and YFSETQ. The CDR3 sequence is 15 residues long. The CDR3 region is CASSSGLSSGNTIYF. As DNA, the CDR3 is TGCGCCAGCAGCTCGGGATTATCCTCTGGAAACACCATATATTTT.

CDR3 in DNA: TGTGCCAGCAGCTTGGCGGGACAGGGGGCTGGTGATACGCAGTATTTT. Translated: CASSLAGQGAGDTQYF. The chain employs TRBV5-4 and TRBJ2-3, with 12 bases identical to TRBD1. In germline, CDR1 is SGHNT, CDR2 YYREEE (reference sequence). J was trimmed by 6 bases and V by 0 bases; bases with no gene match: 5. The CDR3 has 16 amino acids.

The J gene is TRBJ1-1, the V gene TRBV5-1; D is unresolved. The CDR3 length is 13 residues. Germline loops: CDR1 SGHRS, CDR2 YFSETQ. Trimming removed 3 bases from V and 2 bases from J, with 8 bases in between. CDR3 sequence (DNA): TGCGCCAGCAGCTACGCAGGCAACACTGAAGCTTTCTTT. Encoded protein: CASSYAGNTEAFF.

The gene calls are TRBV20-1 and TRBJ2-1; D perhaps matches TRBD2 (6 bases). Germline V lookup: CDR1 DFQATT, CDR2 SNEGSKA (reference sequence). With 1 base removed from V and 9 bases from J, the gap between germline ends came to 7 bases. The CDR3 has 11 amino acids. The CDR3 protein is CSARAGGEQFF. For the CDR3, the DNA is TGCAGTGCTAGAGCCGGGGGTGAGCAGTTCTTC.

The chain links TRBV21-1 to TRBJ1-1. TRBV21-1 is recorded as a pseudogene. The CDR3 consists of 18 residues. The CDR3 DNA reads TGTGCCAGCAGCATTGCGGCAGACTGTAACACCATGAACACTGAAGCTTTCTTT. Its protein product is CASSIAADCNTMNTEAFF.

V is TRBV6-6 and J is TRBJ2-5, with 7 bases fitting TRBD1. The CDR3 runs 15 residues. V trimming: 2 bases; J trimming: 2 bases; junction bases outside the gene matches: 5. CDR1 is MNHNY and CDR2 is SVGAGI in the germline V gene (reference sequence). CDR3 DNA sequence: TGTGCCAGCAGTTACATTGGACAGGTTCAAGAGACCCAGTACTTC. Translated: CASSYIGQVQETQYF.

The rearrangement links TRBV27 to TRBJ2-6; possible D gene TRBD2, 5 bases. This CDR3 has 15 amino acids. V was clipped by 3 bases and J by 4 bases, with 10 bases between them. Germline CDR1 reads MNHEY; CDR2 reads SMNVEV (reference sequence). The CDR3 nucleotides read TGTGCCAGCAGTTTTAGAGGGCTAGGGGCCAACGTCCTGACTTTC. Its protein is CASSFRGLGANVLTF.

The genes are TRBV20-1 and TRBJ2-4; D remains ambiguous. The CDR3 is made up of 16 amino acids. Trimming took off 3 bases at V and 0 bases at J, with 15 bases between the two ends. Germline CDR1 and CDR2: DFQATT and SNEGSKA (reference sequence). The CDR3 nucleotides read TGCAGTGCTAGTTTAGGCGCGGCGCTAGCCAAAAACATTCAGTACTTC. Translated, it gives CSASLGAALAKNIQYF.

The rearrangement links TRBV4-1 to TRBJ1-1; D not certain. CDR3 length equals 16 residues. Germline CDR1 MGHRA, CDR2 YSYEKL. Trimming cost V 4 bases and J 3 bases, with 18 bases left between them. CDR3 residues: CASSPQALVLDTEAFF. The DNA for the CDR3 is TGCGCCAGCAGCCCCCAGGCGCTCGTTCTGGACACTGAAGCTTTCTTT.

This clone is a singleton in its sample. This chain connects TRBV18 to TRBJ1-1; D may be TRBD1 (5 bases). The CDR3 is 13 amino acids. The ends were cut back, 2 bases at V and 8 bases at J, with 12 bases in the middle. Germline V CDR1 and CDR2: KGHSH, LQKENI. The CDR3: CASSPRQGSEAFF. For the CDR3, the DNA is TGTGCCAGCTCACCAAGGCAGGGTAGCGAAGCTTTCTTT.

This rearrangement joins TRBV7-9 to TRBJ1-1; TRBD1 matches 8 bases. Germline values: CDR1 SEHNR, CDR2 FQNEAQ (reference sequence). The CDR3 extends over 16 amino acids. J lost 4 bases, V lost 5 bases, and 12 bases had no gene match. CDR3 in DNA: TGTGCCAGCAGCCTAATGCAGGGGGCGATGGTCACTGAAGCTTTCTTT. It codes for CASSLMQGAMVTEAFF.

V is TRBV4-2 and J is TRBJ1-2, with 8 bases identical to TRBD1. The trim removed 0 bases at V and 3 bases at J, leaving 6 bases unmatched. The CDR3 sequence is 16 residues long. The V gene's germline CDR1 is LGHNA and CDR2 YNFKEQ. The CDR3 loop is CASSQDAGGTDYGYTF. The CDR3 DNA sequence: TGTGCCAGCAGCCAAGATGCAGGGGGCACCGACTATGGCTACACCTTC.

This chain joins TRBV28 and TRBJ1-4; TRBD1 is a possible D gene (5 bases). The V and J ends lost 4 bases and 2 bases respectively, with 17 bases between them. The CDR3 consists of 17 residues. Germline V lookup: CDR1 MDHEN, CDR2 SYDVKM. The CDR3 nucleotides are TGTGCCAGCAGTTATGGGGGGAAGGAAGATACTAATGAAAAACTGTTTTTT. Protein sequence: CASSYGGKEDTNEKLFF.

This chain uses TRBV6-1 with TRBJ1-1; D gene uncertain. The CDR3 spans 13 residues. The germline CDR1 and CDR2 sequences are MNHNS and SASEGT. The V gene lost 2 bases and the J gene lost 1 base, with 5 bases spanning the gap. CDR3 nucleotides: TGTGCCAGCAGTGAATCCAGGAACACTGAAGCTTTCTTT. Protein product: CASSESRNTEAFF.

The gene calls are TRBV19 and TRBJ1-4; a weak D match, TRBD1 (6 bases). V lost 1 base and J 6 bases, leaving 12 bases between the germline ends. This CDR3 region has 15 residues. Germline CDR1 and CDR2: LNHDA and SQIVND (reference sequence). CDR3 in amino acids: CASSIGGQQYEKLFF. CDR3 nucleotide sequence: TGTGCCAGTAGTATAGGTGGACAGCAATATGAAAAACTGTTTTTT.

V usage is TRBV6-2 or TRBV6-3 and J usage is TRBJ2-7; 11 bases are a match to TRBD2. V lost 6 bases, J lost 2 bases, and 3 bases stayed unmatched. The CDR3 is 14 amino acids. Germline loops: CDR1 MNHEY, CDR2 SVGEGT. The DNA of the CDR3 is TGTGCCAGCAGCAAACTAGCGGGAGCCTACGAGCAGTACTTC. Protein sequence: CASSKLAGAYEQYF.

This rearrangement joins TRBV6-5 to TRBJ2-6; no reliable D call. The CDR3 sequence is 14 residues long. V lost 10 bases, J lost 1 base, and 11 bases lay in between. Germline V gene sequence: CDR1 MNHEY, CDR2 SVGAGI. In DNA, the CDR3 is TGTGCCATCTCCCCCAGATCTGGGGCCAACGTCCTGACTTTC. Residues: CAISPRSGANVLTF.

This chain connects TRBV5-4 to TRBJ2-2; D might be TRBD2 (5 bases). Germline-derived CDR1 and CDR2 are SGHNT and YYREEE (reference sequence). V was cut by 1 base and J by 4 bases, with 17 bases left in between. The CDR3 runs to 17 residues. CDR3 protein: CASSLQRPGRGTGELFF. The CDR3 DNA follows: TGTGCCAGCAGCTTGCAGCGGCCCGGTCGGGGCACCGGGGAGCTGTTTTTT. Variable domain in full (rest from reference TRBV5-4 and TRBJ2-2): ETGVTQSPTHLIKTRGQQVTLRCSSQSGHNTVSWYQQALGQGPQFIFQYYREEENGRGNFPPRFSGLQFPNYSSELNVNALELDDSALYLCASSLQRPGRGTGELFFGEGSRLTVL.

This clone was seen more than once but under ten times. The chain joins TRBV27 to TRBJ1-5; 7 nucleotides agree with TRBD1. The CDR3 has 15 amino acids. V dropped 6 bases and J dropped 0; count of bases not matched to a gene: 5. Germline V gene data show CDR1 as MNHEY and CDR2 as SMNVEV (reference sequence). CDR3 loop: CASRAQGYSNQPQHF. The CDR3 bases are TGTGCCAGCAGAGCACAGGGGTATAGCAATCAGCCCCAGCATTTT.

In DNA, the CDR3 is TGCAGCGTCCCGCGCGGGAGCGACTCCTACGAGCAGTACTTC. Amino acids: CSVPRGSDSYEQYF. V is TRBV29-1 and J is TRBJ2-7; 7 positions agree with TRBD2. Germline CDR1 is SQVTM and CDR2 is ANQGSEA. CDR3 size: 14 residues. V lost 6 bases, J lost 0 bases, and 8 bases stayed unmatched.

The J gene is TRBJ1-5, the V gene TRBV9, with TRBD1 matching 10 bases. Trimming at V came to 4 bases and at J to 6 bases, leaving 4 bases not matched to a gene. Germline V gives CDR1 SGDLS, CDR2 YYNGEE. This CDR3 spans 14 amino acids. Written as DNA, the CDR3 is TGTGCCAGCAGCATACGGGACAGGGGTCAGCCCCAGCATTTT. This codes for CASSIRDRGQPQHF.

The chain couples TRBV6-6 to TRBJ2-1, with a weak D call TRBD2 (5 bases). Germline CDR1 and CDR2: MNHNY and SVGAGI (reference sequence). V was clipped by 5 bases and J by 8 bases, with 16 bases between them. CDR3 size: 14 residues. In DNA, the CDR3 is TGTGCCAGCAGTCCTTCGGGGTCGTGGGATGAGCAGTTCTTC. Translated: CASSPSGSWDEQFF.

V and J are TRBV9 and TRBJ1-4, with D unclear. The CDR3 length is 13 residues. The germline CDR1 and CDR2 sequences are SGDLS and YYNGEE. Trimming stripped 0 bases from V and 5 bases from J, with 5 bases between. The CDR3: CASSVDSNEKLFF. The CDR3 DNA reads TGTGCCAGCAGCGTAGACTCAAATGAAAAACTGTTTTTT.